This T cell receptor (beta chain) came from a study of T cells in Graves' hyperthyroidism and ophthalmopathy. PBMCs were sourced from approximately 9.3 ml fresh peripheral blood. The investigators amplified TCR beta CDR3 regions from RNA transcripts. With the HTBI primer set, the TCR CDR3 went through a first round of RT-PCR. MiXCR was run by TCRdb on the multiplex PCR reads, yielding one entry per CDR3 protein. Seen here are 210,000 or so distinct CDR3 sequences, 17% observed once, and the top ten hold 50%. CDR1 and CDR2 from the germline V gene are DFQATT and SNEGSKA (reference sequence). Deletions cut 0 bases from V and 5 bases from J, with 14 bases between. The CDR3 is 14 residues long.

The clonotype comes from a man between 50 and 59 years old with Graves' hyperthyroidism. The chain has TRBV20-1 and TRBJ2-7; D is uncertain. Sequencing was done on a sample of blood. CDR3 sequence: CSARDPLRRHEQYF. The CDR3 coding sequence is TGCAGTGCTAGAGATCCACTCAGGAGACACGAGCAGTACTTC.